One and the same sample provided the 22 T cell receptor beta chains below, sequenced in a study of cytomegalovirus exposure and HLA in healthy donors (TCRdb year 2017). The receptor library was made with the immunoSEQ multiplex PCR assay. A mixture of 60 forward primers for TCR Vbeta segments and 13 reverse primers for TCR Jbeta segments was used in the multiplex PCR. TCRdb re-hosts the immuneACCESS table, in-frame sequences only. Its copies lack some clones; in the studies checked, an unresolved V gene accounts for under half of them, and the cause for the rest is not known. The sample has about 180,000 clones on record, 80% of them singletons. The top ten clones comprise about 1.9% of the sample. The specimen was PBMCs. The receptors stem from a woman aged 25 to 39 in good health and CMV-seronegative.

The V call is TRBV7-2, the J call TRBJ2-7; unclear D gene. This CDR3 spans 13 amino acids. V was trimmed by 1 base and J by 1 base, leaving 5 bases between them. Germline V lookup: CDR1 SGHTA, CDR2 FQGNSA. CDR3 bases: TGTGCCAGCAGCTTAGATGAGTCCTACGAGCAGTACTTC. Translation: CASSLDESYEQYF. The whole variable domain, filled in from reference TRBV7-2 and TRBJ2-7, reads GAGVSQSPSNKVTEKGKDVELRCDPISGHTALYWYRQSLGQGLEFLIYFQGNSAPDKSGLPSDRFSAERTGGSVSTLTIQRTQQEDSAVYLCASSLDESYEQYFGPGTRLTVT.

This chain links TRBV6-5 with TRBJ1-6; tentatively, D is TRBD1 (6 bases). Germline V gene data show CDR1 as MNHEY and CDR2 as SVGAGI. V was trimmed by 6 bases and J by 5 bases, leaving 11 bases between them. There are 14 residues in the CDR3. CDR3 protein: CASRWDTNNSPLHF. The CDR3 nucleotides are TGTGCCAGCAGATGGGACACAAATAATTCACCCCTCCACTTT.

J is TRBJ1-5 and V is TRBV5-1, with 7 bases lining up with TRBD1. This CDR3 region has 15 residues. Trimming at V came to 0 bases and at J to 5 bases, leaving 5 bases not matched to a gene. Germline assignment: CDR1 SGHRS and CDR2 YFSETQ. DNA for the CDR3: TGCGCCAGCAGCTTGGATGGGACAGAATATCAGCCCCAGCATTTT. Translating gives CASSLDGTEYQPQHF.

CDR3 in DNA: TGTGCCACCAGCGGTTACAGGGGGGAACATACTGAAGCTTTCTTT. Amino acids: CATSGYRGEHTEAFF. The chain is built from TRBV15 and TRBJ1-1, with 8 bases that match TRBD1. CDR1 is LNHNV and CDR2 is YYDKDF in the germline V gene (reference sequence). V shed 5 bases, J shed 5 bases, and the junction held 10 bases outside the gene matches. CDR3 length: 15 amino acids.

As to this clone: In the same sample, other DNA sequences code for this CDR3. J is TRBJ1-2 and V is TRBV25-1; TRBD1 might be the D (6 bases). Germline CDR1 and CDR2: MGHDK and SYGVNS. This CDR3 comprises 15 residues. V was trimmed by 6 bases and J by 5 bases, leaving 19 bases between them. CDR3 amino acids: CASSITTGGLYGYTF. The CDR3 coding sequence is TGTGCCAGCAGCATTACGACAGGCGGACTTTATGGCTACACCTTC.

A few counts support this clone. The chain links TRBV6-6 to TRBJ1-2; unclear D gene. Germline V gives CDR1 MNHNY, CDR2 SVGAGI (reference sequence). The CDR3 has 13 residues. V shed 5 bases and J shed 14 bases, with 21 bases lying between them. CDR3 bases: TGTGCCAGCAGTGGAACCACGGGGTTGGTGCGGACCTTC. Its translation is CASSGTTGLVRTF.

V is TRBV29-1 and J is TRBJ1-1, with 9 bases aligning to TRBD1. CDR1 and CDR2 (germline): SQVTM, ANQGSEA. The V segment lost 6 bases and the J segment 4 bases; nucleotides outside the gene matches: 9. This CDR3 is 14 amino acids long. The CDR3 is CSVGTGLESTEAFF. The CDR3 DNA reads TGCAGCGTCGGGACAGGGTTGGAGAGCACTGAAGCTTTCTTT.

This clone was counted only a few times. Other nucleotide sequences in the sample specify the same CDR3. This chain links TRBV4-3 with TRBJ2-1; D is perhaps TRBD2 (5 bases). Germline-derived CDR1 and CDR2 are LGHNA and YSLEER. The CDR3 extends over 15 amino acids. V was trimmed by 2 bases and J by 3 bases, leaving 11 bases between them. In DNA, the CDR3 is TGCGCCAGCAGCCAATCCCGGGGTGGCTACAATGAGCAGTTCTTC. It yields the protein CASSQSRGGYNEQFF.

This clone was picked up a small number of times. This chain joins TRBV4-3 and TRBJ2-1; D possibly corresponds to TRBD2 (5 bases). V was cut by 0 bases and J by 4 bases, with 13 bases left in between. The CDR3 is 16 residues long. CDR1 LGHNA and CDR2 YSLEER come from the germline V gene. CDR3 sequence (DNA): TGCGCCAGCAGCCAAGACGGAGGACGGGGATACAATGAGCAGTTCTTC. Translation: CASSQDGGRGYNEQFF.

V and J are TRBV27 and TRBJ1-2; D is possibly TRBD1 (5 bases). The CDR3 spans 16 residues. Trimming shortened V by 5 bases and J by 6 bases, and 22 bases separated the two germline ends. Germline V CDR1 and CDR2: MNHEY, SMNVEV (reference sequence). CDR3 amino acids: CASSTKTQAGLNGYTF. The CDR3 coding sequence is TGTGCCAGCAGTACGAAGACCCAGGCAGGGCTTAATGGCTACACCTTC.

The chain is built from TRBV7-3 and TRBJ2-2; 7 bases fit TRBD2. The V segment lost 6 bases and the J segment 7 bases; nucleotides outside the gene matches: 8. Per the germline V gene, CDR1 is SGHTA and CDR2 is FQGTGA. This CDR3 region has 14 residues. CDR3 in amino acids: CASSSPAGDGELFF. The DNA of the CDR3 is TGTGCCAGCAGTTCACCGGCGGGGGACGGGGAGCTGTTTTTT.

This chain joins TRBV9 and TRBJ1-2; D not resolved. Germline loops: CDR1 SGDLS, CDR2 YYNGEE. V was clipped by 5 bases and J by 8 bases, with 16 bases between them. The CDR3 has 13 amino acids. The DNA for the CDR3 is TGTGCCAGCAGGGACCTTGAGGGCAGGGGCTACACCTTC. Amino acid sequence: CASRDLEGRGYTF.

V usage is TRBV19 and J usage is TRBJ2-7, with 10 bases matching TRBD1. The CDR3 is made up of 14 amino acids. The V gene's germline CDR1 is LNHDA and CDR2 SQIVND (reference sequence). With V trimmed by 6 bases and J by 5 bases, 7 bases remained unmatched. The CDR3 coding sequence is TGTGCCAGTAGGATGACAGGGGGCAGGGACGAGCAGTACTTC. It translates to CASRMTGGRDEQYF.

This sequence joins TRBV29-1 and TRBJ1-1; D not certain. This CDR3 spans 13 amino acids. Trimming took off 8 bases at V and 0 bases at J, with 13 bases between the two ends. Germline lookup yields CDR1 SQVTM and CDR2 ANQGSEA. The DNA of the CDR3 is TGCAGCTCGATGCGAGGCGTGAACACTGAAGCTTTCTTT. Its translation: CSSMRGVNTEAFF.

This clone was detected only a few times. The V and J genes are TRBV7-2 and TRBJ2-2; 7 bases are a match to TRBD1. CDR3 size: 15 residues. Germline trimming cut 5 bases from V and 4 bases from J; bases unmatched to any gene: 7. CDR1 is SGHTA and CDR2 is FQGNSA in the germline V gene. The CDR3 DNA follows: TGTGCCAGCAGCCCGGACAGGCCCGGCACCGGGGAGCTGTTTTTT. Its protein product is CASSPDRPGTGELFF.

V is TRBV15 and J is TRBJ2-7, with 9 bases lining up with TRBD2. The CDR3 covers 15 residues. Germline CDR1 and CDR2: LNHNV and YYDKDF (reference sequence). Trimming at V came to 4 bases and at J to 4 bases, leaving 8 bases not matched to a gene. The CDR3 here is CATSIERGVSYEQYF. In nucleotides, the CDR3 is TGTGCCACCAGCATAGAGCGGGGGGTATCTTACGAGCAGTACTTC.

V is TRBV7-8 and J is TRBJ2-7; TRBD1 aligns across 7 bases. The CDR3 totals 13 residues. Trimming took 1 base from V and 5 from J; bases not matched to a gene: 2. In germline, CDR1 is SGHVS, CDR2 FQNEAQ. CDR3 nucleotide sequence: TGTGCCAGCAGCTTAGAACAGGGGAACGAGCAGTACTTC. Protein: CASSLEQGNEQYF.

The rearrangement links TRBV2 to TRBJ1-5, with TRBD1 matching over 9 bases. Germline CDR1 is SNHLY and CDR2 is FYNNEI. The V gene end was trimmed by 5 bases and the J gene end by 7 bases; junction bases not matched to a gene: 6. This CDR3 comprises 14 residues. CDR3 DNA: TGTGCCAGCAGTCTACAGGGGGCCGAACAGCCCCAGCATTTT. It is translated as CASSLQGAEQPQHF.

The chain recombines TRBV29-1 with TRBJ1-1; 8 bases are a match to TRBD1. Germline values: CDR1 SQVTM, CDR2 ANQGSEA. Losses at the gene ends were 7 bases for V and 4 bases for J; bases not matched to a gene: 11. The CDR3 runs to 14 residues. The CDR3 nucleotides are TGCAGCGCCGATAGGACAGGGATGGGCACTGAAGCTTTCTTT. Translated, it gives CSADRTGMGTEAFF.

This clone occurred a few times. This rearrangement joins TRBV30 to TRBJ1-6; D may be TRBD1 (5 bases). CDR1 and CDR2 from the germline V gene are GTSNPN and SVGIG (reference sequence). The CDR3 sequence is 14 residues long. Trimming removed 0 bases at V and 10 bases at J, with 13 bases between. CDR3 sequence: CAWSVAGSVSPLHF. CDR3 sequence (DNA): TGTGCCTGGAGTGTGGCAGGGTCTGTGTCACCCCTCCACTTT.

V is TRBV6-5 and J is TRBJ1-5, with 7 bases lining up with TRBD1. Looked up from germline, CDR1 is MNHEY and CDR2 is SVGAGI. V dropped 5 bases and J dropped 3; count of bases not matched to a gene: 7. The CDR3 runs to 15 residues. CDR3 sequence (DNA): TGTGCCAGCAGTCCCCAGGGGGGCCACAATCAGCCCCAGCATTTT. This encodes CASSPQGGHNQPQHF.

The rearrangement links TRBV27 to TRBJ2-1, with 7 bases matching TRBD1. J gave up 7 bases and V 2 bases, and 5 bases lay outside the gene matches. This CDR3 has 14 amino acids. Germline CDR1 reads MNHEY; CDR2 reads SMNVEV (reference sequence). The CDR3 loop is CASSLRGPGNEQFF. CDR3 nucleotides: TGTGCCAGCAGTTTAAGGGGGCCGGGGAATGAGCAGTTCTTC.